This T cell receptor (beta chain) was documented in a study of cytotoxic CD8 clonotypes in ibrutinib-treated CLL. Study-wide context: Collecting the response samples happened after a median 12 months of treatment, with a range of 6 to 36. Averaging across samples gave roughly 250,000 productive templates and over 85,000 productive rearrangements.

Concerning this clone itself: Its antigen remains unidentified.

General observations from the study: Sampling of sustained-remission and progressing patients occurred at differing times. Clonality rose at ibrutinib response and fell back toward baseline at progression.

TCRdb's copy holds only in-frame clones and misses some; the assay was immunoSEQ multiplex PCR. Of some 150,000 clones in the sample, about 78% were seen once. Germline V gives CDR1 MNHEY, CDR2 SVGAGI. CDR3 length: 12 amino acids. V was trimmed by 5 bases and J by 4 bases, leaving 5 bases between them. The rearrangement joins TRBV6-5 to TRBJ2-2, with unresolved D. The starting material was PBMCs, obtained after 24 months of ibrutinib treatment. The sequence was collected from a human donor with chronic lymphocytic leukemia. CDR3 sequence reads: CASSRVTGELFF. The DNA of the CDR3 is TGTGCCAGCAGTCGGGTCACCGGGGAGCTGTTTTTT.